The clone carrying this TCR beta chain was observed a single time. Its specificity is not known. CDR3 size: 13 residues. Germline loops: CDR1 SGHAT, CDR2 FQDESV (reference sequence). V shed 2 bases and J shed 8 bases, with 9 bases lying between them. The data derive from a study of cytomegalovirus exposure and HLA in healthy donors. Primers: 60 Vbeta forward and 13 Jbeta reverse. Some clones are missing from TCRdb's copy, which holds only in-frame ones; the method was immunoSEQ multiplex PCR. The data contain approximately 290,000 clones, roughly 80% of them singletons. Study-wide results and limits: In vitro testing confirmed a few CMV-associated chains as specific for CMV antigens. The study put 150 to 200 TCR beta chains on its list as cytomegalovirus-associated. It emerged from a later analysis that several of the most significant clusters appeared to be linked to common viral pathogens. Per published reports, the classifier diagnosed cytomegalovirus status with high specificity and sensitivity.

This TCR derives from a girl aged 2 to 9 in good health and CMV-seronegative. The chain combines TRBV11-1 with TRBJ1-4; a weak D match, TRBD1 (6 bases). What was sequenced was PBMCs. The DNA of the CDR3 is TGTGCCAGCAGCTTACGGACAGCAGAAAAACTGTTTTTT. Protein: CASSLRTAEKLFF.